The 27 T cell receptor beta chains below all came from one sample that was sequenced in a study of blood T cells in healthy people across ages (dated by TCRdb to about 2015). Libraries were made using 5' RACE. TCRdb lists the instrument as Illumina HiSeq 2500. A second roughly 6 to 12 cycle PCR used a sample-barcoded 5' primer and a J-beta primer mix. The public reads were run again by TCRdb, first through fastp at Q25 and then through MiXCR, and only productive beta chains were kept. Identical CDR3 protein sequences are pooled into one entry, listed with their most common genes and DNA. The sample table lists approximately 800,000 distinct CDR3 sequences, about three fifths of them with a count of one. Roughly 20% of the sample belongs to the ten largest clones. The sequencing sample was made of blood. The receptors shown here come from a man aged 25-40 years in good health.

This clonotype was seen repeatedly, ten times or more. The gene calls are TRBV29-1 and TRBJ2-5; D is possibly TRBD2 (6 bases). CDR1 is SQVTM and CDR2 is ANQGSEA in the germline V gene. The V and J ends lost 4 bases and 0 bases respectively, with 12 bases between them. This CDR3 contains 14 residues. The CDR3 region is CSVGDRGNQETQYF. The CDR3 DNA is TGCAGCGTTGGGGATCGGGGGAACCAAGAGACCCAGTACTTC. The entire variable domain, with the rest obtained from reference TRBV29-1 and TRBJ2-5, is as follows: SAVISQKPSRDICQRGTSLTIQCQVDSQVTMMFWYRQQPGQSLTLIATANQGSEATYESGFVIDKFPISRPNLTFSTLTVSNMSPEDSSIYLCSVGDRGNQETQYFGPGTRLLVL.

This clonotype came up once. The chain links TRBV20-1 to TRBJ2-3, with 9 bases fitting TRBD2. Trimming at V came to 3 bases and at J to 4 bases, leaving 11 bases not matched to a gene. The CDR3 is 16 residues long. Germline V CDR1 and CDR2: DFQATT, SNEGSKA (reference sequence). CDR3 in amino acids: CSASGGGAYGADTQYF. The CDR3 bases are TGCAGTGCTAGCGGCGGGGGGGCCTATGGTGCAGATACGCAGTATTTT.

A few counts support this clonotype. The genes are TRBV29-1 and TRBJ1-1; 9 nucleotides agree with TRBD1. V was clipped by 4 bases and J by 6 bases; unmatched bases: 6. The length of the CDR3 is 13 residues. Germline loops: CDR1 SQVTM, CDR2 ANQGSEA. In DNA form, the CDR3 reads TGCAGCGTTGCGGACAGGGGAAGGTCTGAAGCTTTCTTT. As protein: CSVADRGRSEAFF.

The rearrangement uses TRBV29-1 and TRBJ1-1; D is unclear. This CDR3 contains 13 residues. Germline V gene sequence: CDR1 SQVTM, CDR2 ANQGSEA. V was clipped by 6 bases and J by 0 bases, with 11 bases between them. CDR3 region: CSVVPEMNTEAFF. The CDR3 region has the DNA TGCAGCGTAGTGCCGGAAATGAACACTGAAGCTTTCTTT.

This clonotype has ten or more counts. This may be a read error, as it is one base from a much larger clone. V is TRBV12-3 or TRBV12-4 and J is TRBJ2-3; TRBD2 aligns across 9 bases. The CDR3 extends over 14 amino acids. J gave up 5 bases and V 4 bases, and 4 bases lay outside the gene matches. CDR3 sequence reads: CASSCGGGGDTQYF. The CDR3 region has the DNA TGTGCCAGCAGTTGCGGGGGGGGAGGAGATACGCAGTATTTT.

The DNA of the CDR3 is TGCAGCGTTCCACCAGGGTCAGGGAACACTGAAGCTTTCTTT. Translating gives CSVPPGSGNTEAFF. J is TRBJ1-1 and V is TRBV29-1; possibly TRBD1 for D (5 bases). Germline values: CDR1 SQVTM, CDR2 ANQGSEA. With 5 bases removed from V and 1 base from J, the gap between germline ends came to 14 bases. The CDR3 is 14 amino acids.

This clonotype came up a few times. As DNA, the CDR3 is TGTGCCAGCAGCTGGACAGCCCTATATGGCTACACCTTC. Translation: CASSWTALYGYTF. The V and J genes are TRBV7-9 and TRBJ1-2, with D possibly matching TRBD1 (6 bases). CDR1 is SEHNR, CDR2 FQNEAQ, per germline (reference sequence). This CDR3 region has 13 residues. The V gene lost 4 bases and the J gene lost 5 bases, with 11 bases spanning the gap.

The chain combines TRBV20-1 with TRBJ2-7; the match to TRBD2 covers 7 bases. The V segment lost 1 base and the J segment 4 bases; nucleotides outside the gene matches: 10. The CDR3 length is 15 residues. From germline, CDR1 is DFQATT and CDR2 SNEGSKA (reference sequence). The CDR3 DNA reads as TGCAGTGCTAGAGCGGGAGGCGGGAGAGAGTACGAGCAGTACTTC. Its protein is CSARAGGGREYEQYF.

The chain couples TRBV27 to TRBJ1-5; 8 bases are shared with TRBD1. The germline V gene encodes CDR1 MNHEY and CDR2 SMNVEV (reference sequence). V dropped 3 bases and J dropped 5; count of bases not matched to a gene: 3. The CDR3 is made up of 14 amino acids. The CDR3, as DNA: TGTGCCAGCAGTTTGACAGGGGTTTATCAGCCCCAGCATTTT. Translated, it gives CASSLTGVYQPQHF.

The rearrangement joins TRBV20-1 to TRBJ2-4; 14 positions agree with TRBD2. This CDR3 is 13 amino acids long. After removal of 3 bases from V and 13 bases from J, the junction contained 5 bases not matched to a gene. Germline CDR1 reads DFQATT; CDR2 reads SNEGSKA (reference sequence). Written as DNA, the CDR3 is TGCAGTGCTAGGACTAGCGGGGGGGCTAGGCAGTACTTC. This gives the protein CSARTSGGARQYF.

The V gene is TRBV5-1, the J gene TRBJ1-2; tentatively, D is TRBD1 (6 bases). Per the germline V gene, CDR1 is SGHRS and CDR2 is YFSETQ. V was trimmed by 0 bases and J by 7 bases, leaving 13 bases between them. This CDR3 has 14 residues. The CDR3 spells CASSLGDNGSGYTF. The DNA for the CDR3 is TGCGCCAGCAGCTTGGGGGACAACGGGAGTGGCTACACCTTC.

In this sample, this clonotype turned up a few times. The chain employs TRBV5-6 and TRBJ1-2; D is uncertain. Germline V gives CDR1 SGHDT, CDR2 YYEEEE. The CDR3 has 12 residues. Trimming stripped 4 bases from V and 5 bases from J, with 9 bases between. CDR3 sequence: CASSLKGYGYTF. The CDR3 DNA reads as TGTGCCAGCAGCCTGAAGGGATATGGCTACACCTTC.

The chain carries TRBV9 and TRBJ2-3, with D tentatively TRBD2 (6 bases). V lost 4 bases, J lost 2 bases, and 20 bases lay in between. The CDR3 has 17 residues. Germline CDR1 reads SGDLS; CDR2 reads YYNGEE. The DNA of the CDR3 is TGTGCCAGCAGCCCTAGACTAGAACCATTTTACACAGATACGCAGTATTTT. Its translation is CASSPRLEPFYTDTQYF.

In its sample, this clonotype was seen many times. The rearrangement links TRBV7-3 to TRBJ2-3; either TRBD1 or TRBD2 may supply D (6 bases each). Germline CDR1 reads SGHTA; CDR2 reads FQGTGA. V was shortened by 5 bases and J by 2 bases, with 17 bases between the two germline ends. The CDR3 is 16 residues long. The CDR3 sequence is CASSPSFPGATDTQYF. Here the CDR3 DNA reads TGTGCCAGCAGCCCCTCGTTTCCGGGGGCCACAGATACGCAGTATTTT.

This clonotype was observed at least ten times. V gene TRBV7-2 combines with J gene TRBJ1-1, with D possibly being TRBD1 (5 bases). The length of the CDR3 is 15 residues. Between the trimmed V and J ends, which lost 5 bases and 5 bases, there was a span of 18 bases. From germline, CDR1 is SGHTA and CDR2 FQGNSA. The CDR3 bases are TGTGCCAGCAGCCCGGCGGCAGGGCGCTTAACTGAAGCTTTCTTT. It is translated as CASSPAAGRLTEAFF.

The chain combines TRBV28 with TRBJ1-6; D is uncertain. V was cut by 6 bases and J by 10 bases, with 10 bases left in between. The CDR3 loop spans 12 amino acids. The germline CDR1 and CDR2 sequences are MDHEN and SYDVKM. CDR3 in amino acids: CASSQDRSPLHF. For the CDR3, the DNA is TGTGCCAGCAGCCAAGACCGGTCACCCCTCCACTTT. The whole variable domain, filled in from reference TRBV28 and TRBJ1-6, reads DVKVTQSSRYLVKRTGEKVFLECVQDMDHENMFWYRQDPGLGLRLIYFSYDVKMKEKGDIPEGYSVSREKKERFSLILESASTNQTSMYLCASSQDRSPLHFGNGTRLTVT.

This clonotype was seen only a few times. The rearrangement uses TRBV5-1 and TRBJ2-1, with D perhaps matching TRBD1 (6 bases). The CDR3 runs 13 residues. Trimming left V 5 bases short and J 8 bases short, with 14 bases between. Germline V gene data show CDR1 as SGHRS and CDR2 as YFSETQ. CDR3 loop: CASRAPGEYEQFF. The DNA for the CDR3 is TGCGCCAGCAGAGCCCCAGGGGAGTATGAGCAGTTCTTC.

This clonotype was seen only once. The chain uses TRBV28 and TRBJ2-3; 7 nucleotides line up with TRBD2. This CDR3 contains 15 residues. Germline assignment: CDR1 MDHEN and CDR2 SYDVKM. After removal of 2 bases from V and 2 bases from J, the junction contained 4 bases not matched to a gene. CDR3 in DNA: TGTGCCAGCAGTTTAGGGCGGGAGACCACAGATACGCAGTATTTT. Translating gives CASSLGRETTDTQYF.

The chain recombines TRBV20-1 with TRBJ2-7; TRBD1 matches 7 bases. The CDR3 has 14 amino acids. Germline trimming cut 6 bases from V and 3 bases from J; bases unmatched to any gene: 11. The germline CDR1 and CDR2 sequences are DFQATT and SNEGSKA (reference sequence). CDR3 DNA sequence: TGCAGTGCCACACTCGGGACAGCCGACTACGAGCAGTACTTC. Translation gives CSATLGTADYEQYF.

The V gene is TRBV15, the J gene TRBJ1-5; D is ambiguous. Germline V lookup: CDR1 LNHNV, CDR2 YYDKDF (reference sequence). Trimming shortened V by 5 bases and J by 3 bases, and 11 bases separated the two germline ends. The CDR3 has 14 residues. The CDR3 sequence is CATSGGGVNQPQHF. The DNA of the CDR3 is TGTGCCACCAGCGGCGGTGGAGTCAATCAGCCCCAGCATTTT.

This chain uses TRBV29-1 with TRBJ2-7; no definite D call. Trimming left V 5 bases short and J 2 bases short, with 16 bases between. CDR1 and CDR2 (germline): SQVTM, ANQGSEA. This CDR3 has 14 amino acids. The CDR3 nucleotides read TGCAGCGTTTTCTCGATTAACCCACCCTACGAGCAGTACTTC. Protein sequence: CSVFSINPPYEQYF.

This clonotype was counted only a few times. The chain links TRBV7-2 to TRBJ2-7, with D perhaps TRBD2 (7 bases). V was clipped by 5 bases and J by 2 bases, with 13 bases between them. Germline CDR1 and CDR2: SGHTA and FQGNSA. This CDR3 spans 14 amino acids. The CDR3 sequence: CASSKGGNTYEQYF. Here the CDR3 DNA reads TGTGCCAGCAGCAAGGGGGGGAATACCTACGAGCAGTACTTC.

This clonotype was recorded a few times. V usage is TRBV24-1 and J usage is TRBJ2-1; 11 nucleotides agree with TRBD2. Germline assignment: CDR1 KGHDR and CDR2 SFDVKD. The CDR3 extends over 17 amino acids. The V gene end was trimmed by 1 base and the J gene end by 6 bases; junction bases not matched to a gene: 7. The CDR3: CATSDFPGLAGRNEQFF. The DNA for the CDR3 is TGTGCCACCAGTGATTTCCCTGGACTAGCGGGTCGCAATGAGCAGTTCTTC.

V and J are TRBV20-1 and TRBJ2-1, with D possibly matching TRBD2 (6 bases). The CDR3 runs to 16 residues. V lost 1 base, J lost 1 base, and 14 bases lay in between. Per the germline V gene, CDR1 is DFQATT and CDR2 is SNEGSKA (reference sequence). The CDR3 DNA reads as TGCAGTGCTAGAGGGAGGGTTGGCCGATCCTACAATGAGCAGTTCTTC. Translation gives CSARGRVGRSYNEQFF.

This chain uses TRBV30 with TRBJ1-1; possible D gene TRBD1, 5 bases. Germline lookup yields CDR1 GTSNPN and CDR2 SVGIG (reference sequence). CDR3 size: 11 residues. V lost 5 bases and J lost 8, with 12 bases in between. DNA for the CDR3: TGTGCCTGGGGGACGACGGTGGAAGCTTTCTTT. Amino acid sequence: CAWGTTVEAFF.

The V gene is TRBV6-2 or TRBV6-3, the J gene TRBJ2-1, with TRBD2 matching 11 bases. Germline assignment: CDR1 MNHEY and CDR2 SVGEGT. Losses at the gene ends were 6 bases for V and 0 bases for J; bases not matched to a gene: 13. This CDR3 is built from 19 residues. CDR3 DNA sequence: TGTGCCAGCAGCCCACTAGGGCTAGCGGGAGGAAGCTCCTACAATGAGCAGTTCTTC. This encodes CASSPLGLAGGSSYNEQFF.

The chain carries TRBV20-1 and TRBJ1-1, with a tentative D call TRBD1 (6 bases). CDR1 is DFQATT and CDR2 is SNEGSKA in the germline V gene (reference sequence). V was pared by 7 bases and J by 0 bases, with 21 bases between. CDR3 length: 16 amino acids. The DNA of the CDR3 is TGCAGTGGGTCCGGTTTTGGGGGCCTAATGAACACTGAAGCTTTCTTT. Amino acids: CSGSGFGGLMNTEAFF.